This T cell receptor beta chain was retrieved from a study of blood T cell repertoires in COVID-19. Study in general: Sources were T cells, B-cell-depleted T cells, or PBMCs; the material itself was cDNA or gDNA.

The assay was immunoSEQ multiplex PCR, and TCRdb's table has in-frame clones only and misses some. The repertoire holds around 300,000 clones, with around 91% as singletons. Participants had their cohort set by participant-reported clinical history. The CDR3 is made up of 11 amino acids. Germline V gives CDR1 DFQATT, CDR2 SNEGSKA (reference sequence). As concerns this clone: One end of the junction varies from germline; a read error may be responsible.

The sequenced material came from PBMCs or T cells enriched from blood (not recorded which). This clonotype was sampled from a woman aged 18-29 years with acute COVID-19. The genes are TRBV20-1 and TRBJ1-6, with 10 bases aligning to TRBD1. The CDR3 DNA follows: TGCAGTGCTAGAGTGGACAGGGGGATCGGGTTT. Residues: CSARVDRGIGF.